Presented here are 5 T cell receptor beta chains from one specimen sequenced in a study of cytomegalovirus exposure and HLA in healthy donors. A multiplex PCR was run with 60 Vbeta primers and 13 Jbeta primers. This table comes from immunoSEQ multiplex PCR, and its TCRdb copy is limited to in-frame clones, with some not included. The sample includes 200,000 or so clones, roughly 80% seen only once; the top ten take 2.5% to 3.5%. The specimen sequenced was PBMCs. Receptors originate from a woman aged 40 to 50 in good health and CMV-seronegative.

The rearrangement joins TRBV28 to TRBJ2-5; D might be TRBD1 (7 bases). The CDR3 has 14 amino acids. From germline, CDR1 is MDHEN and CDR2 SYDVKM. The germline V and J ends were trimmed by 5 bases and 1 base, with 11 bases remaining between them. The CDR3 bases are TGTGCCAGCAGTGGGGGGACAGTCCAAGAGACCCAGTACTTC. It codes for CASSGGTVQETQYF. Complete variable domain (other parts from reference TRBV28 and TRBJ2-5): DVKVTQSSRYLVKRTGEKVFLECVQDMDHENMFWYRQDPGLGLRLIYFSYDVKMKEKGDIPEGYSVSREKKERFSLILESASTNQTSMYLCASSGGTVQETQYFGPGTRLLVL.

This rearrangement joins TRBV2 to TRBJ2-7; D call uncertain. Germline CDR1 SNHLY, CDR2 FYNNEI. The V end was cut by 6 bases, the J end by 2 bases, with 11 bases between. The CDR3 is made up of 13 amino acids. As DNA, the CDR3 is TGTGCCAGCAGCCCGTCACTCCCCTACGAGCAGTACTTC. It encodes CASSPSLPYEQYF.

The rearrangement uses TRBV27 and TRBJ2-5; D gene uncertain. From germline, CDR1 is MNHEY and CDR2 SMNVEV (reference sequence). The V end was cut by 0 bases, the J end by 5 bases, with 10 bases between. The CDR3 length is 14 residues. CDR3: CASSLSQIRETQYF. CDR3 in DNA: TGTGCCAGCAGTTTATCACAGATCCGGGAGACCCAGTACTTC.

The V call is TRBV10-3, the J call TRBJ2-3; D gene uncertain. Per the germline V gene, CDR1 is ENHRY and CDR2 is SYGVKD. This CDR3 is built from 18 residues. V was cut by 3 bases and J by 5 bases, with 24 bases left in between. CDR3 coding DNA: TGTGCCATCAGTGATCCTATCCAGACTGGCCATTCCGAAGATACGCAGTATTTT. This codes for CAISDPIQTGHSEDTQYF.

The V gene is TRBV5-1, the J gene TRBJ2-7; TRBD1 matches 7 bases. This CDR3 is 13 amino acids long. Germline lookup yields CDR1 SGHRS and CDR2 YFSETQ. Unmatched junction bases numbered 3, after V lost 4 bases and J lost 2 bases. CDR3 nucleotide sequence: TGCGCCAGCAGCGACAGGGTTCCCTACGAGCAGTACTTC. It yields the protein CASSDRVPYEQYF. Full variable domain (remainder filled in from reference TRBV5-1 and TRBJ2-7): KAGVTQTPRYLIKTRGQQVTLSCSPISGHRSVSWYQQTPGQGLQFLFEYFSETQRNKGNFPGRFSGRQFSNSRSEMNVSTLELGDSALYLCASSDRVPYEQYFGPGTRLTVT.